The sequence of this T cell receptor (beta chain) was determined in a study of blood T cell repertoires in COVID-19. Study summary: Acute and convalescent COVID-19 samples came from the United States, Italy and Spain. Sources were T cells, B-cell-depleted T cells, or PBMCs; the material itself was cDNA or gDNA.

V gave up 0 bases and J gave up 3 bases; unmatched junction bases: 7. Germline V gene lookup returns CDR1 MGHRA and CDR2 YSYEKL. The length of the CDR3 is 17 residues. Enrollees, roughly 18 to 90 years old, lived in approximately 25 US areas. The table came from immunoSEQ multiplex PCR; TCRdb's copy has only in-frame clones and leaves some out. The table lists around 300,000 clones, about 87% of them singletons, with roughly 5% in the top ten. The chain has TRBV4-1 and TRBJ1-5, with 8 positions matching TRBD1. The sequenced material came from PBMCs or T cells enriched from blood (not recorded which). The sequence derives from a woman aged 30 to 39 who had recovered from COVID-19. CDR3: CASSQDRDRTNNQPQHF. CDR3 DNA: TGCGCCAGCAGCCAAGATCGGGACAGGACCAACAATCAGCCCCAGCATTTT.